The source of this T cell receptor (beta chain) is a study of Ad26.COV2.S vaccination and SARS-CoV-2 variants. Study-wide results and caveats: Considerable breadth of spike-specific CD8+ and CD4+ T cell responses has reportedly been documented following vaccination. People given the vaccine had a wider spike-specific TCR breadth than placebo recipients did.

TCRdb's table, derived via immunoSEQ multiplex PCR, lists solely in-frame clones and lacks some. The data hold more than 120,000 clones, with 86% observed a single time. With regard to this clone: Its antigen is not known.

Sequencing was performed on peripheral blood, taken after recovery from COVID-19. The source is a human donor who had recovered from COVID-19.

The chain's CDR3 is CASSYSGTGNTEAFF. CDR3 sequence (DNA): TGTGCCAGCAGTTATTCCGGGACAGGGAACACTGAAGCTTTCTTT. The V gene is TRBV6-5, the J gene TRBJ1-1; 8 bases map to TRBD1. In germline, CDR1 is MNHEY, CDR2 SVGAGI. The junction had 4 bases not matched to a gene; V was cut back by 3 bases and J by 1 base. CDR3 length equals 15 residues.